These 13 T cell receptor beta chains share one sample of origin, sequenced in a study of blood T cell repertoires in COVID-19. Here immunoSEQ multiplex PCR was the method, and the copy in TCRdb shows in-frame clones only, minus some. The profile shows around 80,000 clones, around 88% of them singletons. The sequencing input was peripheral blood. The receptors were gathered from a woman of 80 years or more with acute or convalescent COVID-19.

This chain uses TRBV7-3 with TRBJ2-2; D not certain. CDR1 is SGHTA and CDR2 is FQGTGA in the germline V gene. Trimming removed 5 bases from V and 0 bases from J, with 10 bases in between. The CDR3 sequence is 15 residues long. The DNA for the CDR3 is TGTGCCAGCAGCCCCTCCCCTTCGAACACCGGGGAGCTGTTTTTT. Translation: CASSPSPSNTGELFF.

The chain combines TRBV4-1 with TRBJ1-2, with 8 bases aligning to TRBD1. The V segment lost 1 base and the J segment 7 bases; nucleotides outside the gene matches: 8. The CDR3 sequence is 15 residues long. Germline V gene data show CDR1 as MGHRA and CDR2 as YSYEKL. Written as DNA, the CDR3 is TGCGCCAGCAGCCAAGCCGGGACAGGATCTCCTGGCTACACCTTC. Translating gives CASSQAGTGSPGYTF.

The chain links TRBV6-2 or TRBV6-3 to TRBJ2-3; possibly TRBD1 for D (5 bases). V was shortened by 6 bases and J by 4 bases, with 14 bases between the two germline ends. The CDR3 length is 14 residues. CDR1 and CDR2 (germline): MNHEY, SVGEGT. The CDR3 sequence is CASRPDRVADTQYF. The CDR3 coding sequence is TGTGCCAGCAGACCTGACAGAGTAGCAGATACGCAGTATTTT.

The V call is TRBV7-6, the J call TRBJ2-1; weak D call: TRBD2 (5 bases). Looked up from germline, CDR1 is SGHVS and CDR2 is FNYEAQ. The V gene lost 6 bases and the J gene lost 2 bases, with 14 bases spanning the gap. The CDR3 covers 15 residues. The CDR3 protein is CASSRLSGTYNEQFF. The CDR3 region has the DNA TGTGCCAGCAGTCGCCTGAGCGGAACCTACAATGAGCAGTTCTTC.

V is TRBV5-1 and J is TRBJ2-1; TRBD1 aligns across 10 bases. The CDR3 loop spans 13 amino acids. CDR1 SGHRS and CDR2 YFSETQ come from the germline V gene. V shed 4 bases, J shed 9 bases, and the junction held 4 bases outside the gene matches. This chain's CDR3 is CASSVTGGTEQFF. The CDR3 DNA sequence: TGCGCCAGCAGCGTGACAGGGGGCACTGAGCAGTTCTTC. Full variable domain (missing parts from reference TRBV5-1 and TRBJ2-1): KAGVTQTPRYLIKTRGQQVTLSCSPISGHRSVSWYQQTPGQGLQFLFEYFSETQRNKGNFPGRFSGRQFSNSRSEMNVSTLELGDSALYLCASSVTGGTEQFFGPGTRLTVL.

This chain uses TRBV19 with TRBJ1-3; 7 nucleotides agree with TRBD1. J lost 3 bases, V lost 4 bases, and 12 bases had no gene match. The CDR3 totals 17 residues. The germline gives CDR1 LNHDA, CDR2 SQIVND (reference sequence). CDR3 amino acids: CASSNRDSWGVGNTIYF. CDR3 DNA: TGTGCCAGTAGTAACCGGGACAGTTGGGGAGTTGGAAACACCATATATTTT.

The chain employs TRBV5-6 and TRBJ2-3; a weak D match, TRBD2 (5 bases). The germline V and J ends were trimmed by 1 base and 6 bases, with 9 bases remaining between them. CDR3 length: 13 amino acids. Germline CDR1 SGHDT, CDR2 YYEEEE. As DNA, the CDR3 is TGTGCCAGCAGCTTGTCCGGGGATGATACGCAGTATTTT. This sequence encodes CASSLSGDDTQYF.

The chain links TRBV6-6 to TRBJ2-1; D unresolved. Deletions cut 1 base from V and 10 bases from J, with 5 bases between. The V gene's germline CDR1 is MNHNY and CDR2 SVGAGI (reference sequence). This CDR3 contains 11 residues. The CDR3: CASSYYSEQFF. The CDR3 DNA reads as TGTGCCAGCAGTTACTACAGCGAGCAGTTCTTC.

This chain joins TRBV7-9 and TRBJ2-5; TRBD2 agrees at 8 bases. Germline assignment: CDR1 SEHNR and CDR2 FQNEAQ (reference sequence). Unmatched junction bases numbered 3, after V lost 1 base and J lost 2 bases. This CDR3 is built from 15 residues. The CDR3 region is CASSLGTGGQETQYF. The CDR3 DNA reads as TGTGCCAGCAGCTTAGGAACGGGGGGGCAAGAGACCCAGTACTTC.

This chain connects TRBV30 to TRBJ1-1; no reliable D call. From germline, CDR1 is GTSNPN and CDR2 SVGIG (reference sequence). This CDR3 spans 12 amino acids. Trimming shortened V by 5 bases and J by 6 bases, and 13 bases separated the two germline ends. CDR3: CAWCLQHSEAFF. The CDR3 DNA reads TGTGCCTGGTGTCTACAGCATTCTGAAGCTTTCTTT.

CDR3 DNA sequence: TGTGCCAGCACACAGCGGAGCACAGATACGCAGTATTTT. Translating gives CASTQRSTDTQYF. V gene TRBV6-5 combines with J gene TRBJ2-3, with D perhaps matching TRBD2 (5 bases). The CDR3 length is 13 residues. CDR1 is MNHEY and CDR2 is SVGAGI in the germline V gene. V was cut by 7 bases and J by 0 bases, with 8 bases left in between.

The V and J genes are TRBV30 and TRBJ2-3, with TRBD2 matching over 8 bases. CDR1 and CDR2 (germline): GTSNPN, SVGIG (reference sequence). The ends lost 4 bases at V and 2 bases at J; junction bases unmatched: 14. This CDR3 is built from 17 residues. Here the CDR3 DNA reads TGTGCCTGGACCTGGCCGGGAAGCGGGAGCCCCACAGATACGCAGTATTTT. It codes for CAWTWPGSGSPTDTQYF. The whole variable domain, remainder taken from reference TRBV30 and TRBJ2-3, is SQTIHQWPATLVQPVGSPLSLECTVEGTSNPNLYWYRQAAGRGLQLLFYSVGIGQISSEVPQNLSASRPQDRQFILSSKKLLLSDSGFYLCAWTWPGSGSPTDTQYFGPGTRLTVL.

The chain has TRBV5-4 and TRBJ1-3; 10 positions agree with TRBD1. The germline CDR1 and CDR2 sequences are SGHNT and YYREEE (reference sequence). After removal of 0 bases from V and 2 bases from J, the junction contained 2 bases not matched to a gene. This CDR3 is 16 amino acids long. CDR3 sequence (DNA): TGTGCCAGCAGCTTGGCCGGGACAGGGGCTGGAAACACCATATATTTT. Translated: CASSLAGTGAGNTIYF.